This TCR beta chain was sequenced in a study of blood T cells in healthy people across ages (dated by TCRdb to the mid-2010s). Regarding the research as a whole: Template switching captured roughly one uniquely barcoded TCR beta cDNA molecule per two T cells in model experiments. To avoid experimental bias, donors of different ages were randomly spread across the sequencing lanes. The donors were divided into four age groups: young (average around 17 years), middle-aged (approximately 39), aged (approximately 62) and long-lived (around 80). The study analyzed two additional independent replicas of 1 million unique cDNA reads from the same blood draw for two donors, one aged 18 to 30 and one aged 80 or older. Age-related changes in TCR beta repertoire diversity were measured in the study by deep sequencing normalized with unique cDNA molecular identifiers.

What the authors observed across the whole study: There was a strong correlation between observed TCR beta diversity and the percentage of naive T cells measured by flow cytometry. As age increased, observed TCR beta diversity per million T cells dropped in a roughly linear way, and a significant reduction was already evident by age 40. Compared with the aged group, the long-lived group had more naive CD4+ T cells, fewer expanded clones and increased TCR diversity, suggesting age selection. Conclusive comparison of naive and antigen-experienced compartments was prevented by the profiling of bulk unsorted PBMCs. Total diversity estimates from one million sequenced T cells were considered lower bounds and underestimates. Donor CMV infection status was unknown, potentially confounding age-related changes in expanded clonotypes.

Donors were 39 systemically healthy Caucasian individuals from Russia aged roughly 6 to 95 years. Each donor gave 9.5 to 10 milliliters of peripheral blood, drawn into EDTA-treated Vacutainer tubes. Ficoll-Paque density-gradient centrifugation was used to isolate PBMCs, with at least 6 million obtained per sample. Total RNA was extracted from PBMCs with Trizol reagent, with at least 5 micrograms obtained per sample. For every donor, flow cytometry on a PBMC aliquot measured the percentage of naive CD45RAhigh/CD27high T cells. The library was made by 5' RACE. Instrument used: Illumina HiSeq 2500. The second PCR ran for roughly 7 to 12 cycles and used a J-beta primer mix along with a sample-barcoded 5' primer. A unique molecular identifier was introduced onto each TCR beta cDNA molecule by a template-switch 5' adaptor carrying 12 random nucleotides. Each sample yielded at least 2.5 million CDR3-containing paired-end reads. All of the RNA was converted into first-strand cDNA using the Mint cDNA synthesis kit, with a TRBC-specific oligonucleotide serving as the primer. All cDNA was treated with uracil-DNA glycosylase and then went through a first 18-cycle PCR with the universal primers M1SS and BC2_uni_R. The study's processing was this. For normalization, 1 million high-quality reads were randomly selected from each sample, with every read carrying a distinct molecular identifier. Instead of being binned into consensus sequences, reads with shared molecular identifiers were discarded. MiTCR, set to a Q25 quality threshold and the strictest error-elimination algorithm, was used for CDR3 identification, clonotype clustering and error correction. A nonparametric unseen species model with Euler transformation was used to estimate a lower bound on total TCR beta diversity. Using fastp at Q25 and MiXCR, TCRdb reprocessed the public reads and kept productive beta chains. For every CDR3 protein sequence, its rows merge into one entry that carries the most common genes and DNA. In this record, the V and J calls reflect TCRdb's handling and not the investigators' own analysis. The sample contains fewer than 900,000 distinct CDR3 sequences, 49% of them found a single time. Around a third of the sample is held by the ten biggest clonotypes.

Remarks on this clonotype: Its antigen is not yet known. Per-base quality was not reported, and no clone a single base away is much larger than it.

CDR1 and CDR2 are drawn from the germline V gene (reference sequence): DFQATT, SNEGSKA. V drops 1 base and J drops 6 bases, leaving 4 bases in between. From cysteine to phenylalanine, the CDR3 is 11 amino acids long. The sequence is cut down to CDR3 DNA, 33 bases in frame from base 1. The material sequenced was blood. This chain joins TRBV20-1 to TRBJ1-3; no confident D gene assignment can be made. This receptor was taken from a woman aged 55-75 years in good health. The DNA sequence is TGCAGTGCTAGAGTGGAAAACACCATATATTTT. This encodes CSARVENTIYF.